This entry lists 5 T cell receptor beta chains sequenced from one sample in a study of OX40 agonist ivuxolimab in advanced cancers. Library generation was performed with the immunoSEQ multiplex PCR assay. This is the immuneACCESS table as TCRdb keeps it, with only in-frame sequences that have V and J called. A part of the clones is gone; compared with another copy, unresolved V genes explain less than half, and the rest is unexplained. Within this sample are approximately 34,000 clones, with 80% to 85% of them counted one time only. Of the sample, over 1.1% is held by the ten largest clones. The input for sequencing was CD4+ or CD8+ T cells sorted from blood, taken in a trial of the OX40 agonist ivuxolimab. The receptors originated from an adult with an advanced solid tumor such as melanoma, head and neck, liver or kidney cancer.

The chain uses TRBV18 and TRBJ2-5, with 9 bases aligning to TRBD2. Trimming at V came to 4 bases and at J to 0 bases, leaving 3 bases not matched to a gene. Germline V lookup: CDR1 KGHSH, CDR2 LQKENI. This CDR3 comprises 15 residues. The CDR3 sequence is CASSQGTSYQETQYF. The CDR3 coding sequence is TGTGCCAGCTCACAAGGGACTAGCTACCAAGAGACCCAGTACTTC.

The genes are TRBV9 and TRBJ1-3; the match to TRBD1 covers 7 bases. Trimming at V came to 1 base and at J to 0 bases, leaving 1 base not matched to a gene. Per germline, CDR1 SGDLS and CDR2 YYNGEE. This CDR3 is 15 amino acids long. This CDR3 reads CASSVSGGSGNTIYF. The CDR3 DNA follows: TGTGCCAGCAGCGTATCAGGGGGCTCTGGAAACACCATATATTTT.

The chain carries TRBV9 and TRBJ2-3, with no clear D. Germline V gene data show CDR1 as SGDLS and CDR2 as YYNGEE. V dropped 0 bases and J dropped 5 bases, with 16 bases sitting between them. CDR3 length: 16 residues. CDR3 coding DNA: TGTGCCAGCAGCGTAGCGGGTAGCTTGGGTGTAGATACGCAGTATTTT. This codes for CASSVAGSLGVDTQYF. Filled out from reference TRBV9 and TRBJ2-3, the complete variable domain reads DSGVTQTPKHLITATGQRVTLRCSPRSGDLSVYWYQQSLDQGLQFLIQYYNGEERAKGNILERFSAQQFPDLHSELNLSSLELGDSALYFCASSVAGSLGVDTQYFGPGTRLTVL.

The genes are TRBV7-2 and TRBJ1-1; D ambiguous. CDR3 length equals 13 residues. Looked up from germline, CDR1 is SGHTA and CDR2 is FQGNSA. V lost 2 bases and J 0 bases, leaving 4 bases between the germline ends. CDR3 loop: CASSLSMNTEAFF. In nucleotides, the CDR3 is TGTGCCAGCAGCTTAAGCATGAACACTGAAGCTTTCTTT.

The chain couples TRBV10-3 to TRBJ2-7, with 9 nucleotides matching TRBD1. Germline CDR1 reads ENHRY; CDR2 reads SYGVKD. Trimming removed 3 bases from V and 1 base from J; junction bases left unmatched: 10. The CDR3 totals 17 residues. CDR3 bases: TGTGCCATCAGTGACCGGGACAGGGTAGGCCCTTCCTACGAGCAGTACTTC. This sequence encodes CAISDRDRVGPSYEQYF.